Following are 15 T cell receptor beta chains from one sample sequenced in a study of human T cells and chemical hapten exposure. Time point reported: pre-sensitization, week 0. Treatment: therapeutic diphenylcyclopropenone sensitization with weekly scalp DPC. Via MiXCR, TCRdb re-called the RACE reads, giving one row per CDR3 protein. The sample carries about 300,000 distinct CDR3 sequences, around 5.5% recorded once. The starting material was whole blood, obtained in connection with sensitization to the hapten diphenylcyclopropenone (DPC). The source is a woman aged 18-35 years with alopecia areata. Some clones in this sample may be carry-over from other donors' samples.

This clonotype came up a few times. The V call is TRBV20-1, the J call TRBJ2-2; 8 bases are a match to TRBD1. V was clipped by 5 bases and J by 0 bases; unmatched bases: 2. CDR1 and CDR2 from the germline V gene are DFQATT and SNEGSKA (reference sequence). CDR3 size: 14 residues. The CDR3 coding sequence is TGCAGTGCTCCACAGGGGGCGAACACCGGGGAGCTGTTTTTT. Residues: CSAPQGANTGELFF.

The chain recombines TRBV7-2 with TRBJ1-1, with D hard to call. The CDR3 spans 12 residues. V was trimmed by 3 bases and J by 7 bases, leaving 9 bases between them. Germline CDR1 reads SGHTA; CDR2 reads FQGNSA. This chain's CDR3 is CASSFLRDEAFF. CDR3 nucleotides: TGTGCCAGCAGCTTTTTACGCGATGAAGCTTTCTTT.

This clonotype has a handful of counts. Here the CDR3 DNA reads TGCAGTGCTAAGGCCCGCACAGATACGCAGTATTTT. This encodes CSAKARTDTQYF. The V gene is TRBV20-1, the J gene TRBJ2-3; D not certain. V was trimmed by 4 bases and J by 1 base, leaving 6 bases between them. This CDR3 spans 12 amino acids. Per germline, CDR1 DFQATT and CDR2 SNEGSKA (reference sequence).

This clonotype was seen ten or more times. The chain uses TRBV6-6 and TRBJ1-1; 10 bases align to TRBD1. The CDR3 contains 14 residues. V shed 6 bases and J 5 bases; nucleotides not matched to a gene: 6. Germline CDR1 MNHNY, CDR2 SVGAGI (reference sequence). CDR3 sequence (DNA): TGTGCCAGCAGCTTAGGACAGGGGGGGACTGAAGCTTTCTTT. Its translation: CASSLGQGGTEAFF.

This clonotype showed up many times. The chain joins TRBV11-2 to TRBJ2-5; 7 bases are a match to TRBD2. The CDR3 length is 16 residues. V lost 2 bases, J lost 5 bases, and 11 bases stayed unmatched. Looked up from germline, CDR1 is SGHAT and CDR2 is FQNNGV. CDR3: CASSLPYDGREETQYF. In DNA form, the CDR3 reads TGTGCCAGCAGCTTACCCTACGACGGGCGGGAGGAGACCCAGTACTTC.

With regard to this clonotype: A much larger clone differs from this one at a single base, so this may be a read error. The rearrangement uses TRBV6-5 and TRBJ1-6; D might be TRBD1 (5 bases). CDR1 is MNHEY, CDR2 SVGAGI, per germline. CDR3 length: 15 residues. This chain's CDR3 is CANSYSYKGNAPLHF. The CDR3, as DNA: TGTGCCAACAGTTACTCGTATAAGGGGAACGCACCCCTCCACTTT.

In this sample, this clonotype turned up many times. The V and J genes are TRBV7-2 and TRBJ2-1; 10 positions agree with TRBD2. This CDR3 comprises 20 residues. V lost 4 bases, J lost 0 bases, and 15 bases stayed unmatched. CDR1 is SGHTA and CDR2 is FQGNSA in the germline V gene. CDR3 sequence: CASSSPGLASWVNSYNEQFF. Here the CDR3 DNA reads TGTGCCAGCAGCTCACCGGGACTAGCGAGTTGGGTCAACTCCTACAATGAGCAGTTCTTC.

This clonotype came up many times. In nucleotides, the CDR3 is TGTGCCAGCAGACGGGGGTCAGGGGGCTTTTACGAGCAGTACTTC. This sequence encodes CASRRGSGGFYEQYF. This chain uses TRBV7-9 with TRBJ2-7; the match to TRBD1 covers 8 bases. Germline lookup yields CDR1 SEHNR and CDR2 FQNEAQ (reference sequence). The CDR3 totals 15 residues. V shed 6 bases, J shed 4 bases, and the junction held 11 bases outside the gene matches. The variable domain in full, with the rest retrieved from reference TRBV7-9 and TRBJ2-7, is DTGVSQNPRHKITKRGQNVTFRCDPISEHNRLYWYRQTLGQGPEFLTYFQNEAQLEKSRLLSDRFSAERPKGSFSTLEIQRTEQGDSAMYLCASRRGSGGFYEQYFGPGTRLTVT.

This clonotype was seen more than once but under ten times. The chain joins TRBV23-1 to TRBJ1-5; D remains ambiguous. TRBV23-1 carries the ORF label, with uncertain function. V dropped 1 base and J dropped 2 bases, with 12 bases sitting between them. CDR3 length: 16 residues. The CDR3 coding sequence is TGCGCCAGCAGTCAATTCGCAGAGCGGGGCAATCAGCCCCAGCATTTT. Its translation: CASSQFAERGNQPQHF.

The chain uses TRBV2 and TRBJ2-7; D remains unclear. The germline V gene encodes CDR1 SNHLY and CDR2 FYNNEI. The V and J ends lost 3 bases and 3 bases respectively, with 3 bases between them. The CDR3 is made up of 11 amino acids. The CDR3 loop is CASSEFYEQYF. In DNA, the CDR3 is TGTGCCAGCAGTGAGTTCTACGAGCAGTACTTC.

This clonotype was counted a few times. The chain combines TRBV7-9 with TRBJ1-1; D is unresolved. From germline, CDR1 is SEHNR and CDR2 FQNEAQ (reference sequence). CDR3 length: 13 residues. Trimming stripped 4 bases from V and 2 bases from J, with 8 bases between. The CDR3 DNA follows: TGTGCCAGCAGCTCTCAGTCTAACACTGAAGCTTTCTTT. Translated, it gives CASSSQSNTEAFF. The full variable domain, completed using reference TRBV7-9 and TRBJ1-1, is DTGVSQNPRHKITKRGQNVTFRCDPISEHNRLYWYRQTLGQGPEFLTYFQNEAQLEKSRLLSDRFSAERPKGSFSTLEIQRTEQGDSAMYLCASSSQSNTEAFFGQGTRLTVV.

This clonotype was observed a few times. This sequence joins TRBV10-3 and TRBJ1-4, with a tentative D call TRBD1 (5 bases). Looked up from germline, CDR1 is ENHRY and CDR2 is SYGVKD. V was trimmed by 0 bases and J by 0 bases, leaving 8 bases between them. The CDR3 is 16 amino acids. CDR3 loop: CAISESGRSTNEKLFF. The DNA for the CDR3 is TGTGCCATCAGTGAGTCGGGGCGGTCAACTAATGAAAAACTGTTTTTT.

This clonotype was seen ten or more times. The V gene is TRBV20-1, the J gene TRBJ2-1, with 15 bases aligning to TRBD2. V lost 5 bases and J lost 8; bases outside the gene matches: 4. Germline V gene lookup returns CDR1 DFQATT and CDR2 SNEGSKA (reference sequence). The CDR3 is 14 amino acids. The CDR3 sequence: CSARTSGGAYEQFF. The DNA of the CDR3 is TGCAGTGCTCGGACTAGCGGGGGGGCATATGAGCAGTTCTTC.

The chain carries TRBV28 and TRBJ2-1, with no clear D. CDR3 length: 13 residues. The germline V gene encodes CDR1 MDHEN and CDR2 SYDVKM. V gave up 7 bases and J gave up 6 bases, with 13 bases separating them. For the CDR3, the DNA is TGTGCCAGCATCTCATTCCTAGTCAATGAGCAGTTCTTC. It is translated as CASISFLVNEQFF.

This clonotype was seen at least ten times. The genes are TRBV28 and TRBJ2-3; TRBD2 matches at 7 bases. In germline, CDR1 is MDHEN, CDR2 SYDVKM. This CDR3 comprises 15 residues. J gave up 4 bases and V 5 bases, and 9 bases lay outside the gene matches. CDR3 DNA: TGTGCCAGCAGTAACGAGCGGGGATGGGCAGATACGCAGTATTTT. Translated: CASSNERGWADTQYF.